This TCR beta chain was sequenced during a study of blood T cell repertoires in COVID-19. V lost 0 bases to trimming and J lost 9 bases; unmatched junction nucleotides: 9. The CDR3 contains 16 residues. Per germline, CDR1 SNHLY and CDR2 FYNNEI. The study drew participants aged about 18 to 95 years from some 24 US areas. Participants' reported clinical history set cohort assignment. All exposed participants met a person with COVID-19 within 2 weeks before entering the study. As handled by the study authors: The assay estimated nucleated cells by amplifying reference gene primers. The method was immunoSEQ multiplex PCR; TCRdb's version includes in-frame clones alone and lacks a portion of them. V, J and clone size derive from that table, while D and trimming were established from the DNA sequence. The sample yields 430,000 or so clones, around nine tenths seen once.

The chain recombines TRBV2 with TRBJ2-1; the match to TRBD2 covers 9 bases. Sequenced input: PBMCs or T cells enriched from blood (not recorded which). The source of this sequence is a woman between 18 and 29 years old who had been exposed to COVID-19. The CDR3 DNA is TGTGCCAGCAGTGAAGCAAGGCGGGAGGGCCGGGGTGAGCAGTTCTTC. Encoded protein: CASSEARREGRGEQFF.